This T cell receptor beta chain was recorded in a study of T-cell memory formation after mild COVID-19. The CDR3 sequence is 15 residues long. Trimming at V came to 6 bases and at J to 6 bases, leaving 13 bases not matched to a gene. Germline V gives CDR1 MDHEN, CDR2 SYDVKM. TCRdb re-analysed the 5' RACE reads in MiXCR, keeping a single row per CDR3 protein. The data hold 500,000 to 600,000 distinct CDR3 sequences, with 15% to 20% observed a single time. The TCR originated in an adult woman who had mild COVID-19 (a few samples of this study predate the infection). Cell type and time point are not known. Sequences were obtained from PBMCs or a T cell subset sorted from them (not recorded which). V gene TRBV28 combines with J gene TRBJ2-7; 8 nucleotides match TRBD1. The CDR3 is CASSPTRQGWTEQYF. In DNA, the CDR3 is TGTGCCAGCAGCCCGACCAGACAGGGGTGGACCGAGCAGTACTTC.